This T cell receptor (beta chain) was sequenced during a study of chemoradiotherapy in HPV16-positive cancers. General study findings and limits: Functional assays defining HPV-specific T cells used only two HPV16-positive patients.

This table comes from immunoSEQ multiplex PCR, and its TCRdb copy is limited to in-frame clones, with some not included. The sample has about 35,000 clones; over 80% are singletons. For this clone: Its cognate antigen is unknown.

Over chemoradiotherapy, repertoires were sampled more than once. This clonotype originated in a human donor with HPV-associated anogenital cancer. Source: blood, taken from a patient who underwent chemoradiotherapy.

The CDR3 DNA is TGTGCCAGCAGCGTAGTTTTGGGTGACGAGCAGTACTTC. This encodes CASSVVLGDEQYF. J is TRBJ2-7 and V is TRBV9; D unresolved. The germline CDR1 and CDR2 sequences are SGDLS and YYNGEE. V shed 0 bases and J shed 5 bases, with 9 bases lying between them. CDR3 length: 13 residues.